Shown below are 26 T cell receptor beta chains from a single sample sequenced in a study of CD8+ T cells in alopecia areata (dated by TCRdb to 2016 to 2019). What the treatment or condition label conveys for this sample: oral pan-JAK inhibitor, 5-10 mg twice daily. The protocol used for the library was the immunoSEQ multiplex PCR assay. For TCR sequencing, RNA was extracted from every sample and reverse transcribed into cDNA to serve as template. TCRdb re-hosts the immuneACCESS table, in-frame sequences only. Its copies lack some clones; in the studies checked, an unresolved V gene accounts for under half of them, and the cause for the rest is not known. The sample includes hundreds of thousands of clones, with 60% observed a single time. Of the sample, around 0.84% falls within the top ten clones. Sequences were derived from CD4+ T cells sorted from blood, sampled around week 54, from a patient treated with tofacitinib. The receptors stem from a human donor with alopecia areata.

This chain uses TRBV29-1 with TRBJ2-1; 10 bases agree with TRBD1. Per the germline V gene, CDR1 is SQVTM and CDR2 is ANQGSEA. The trim removed 6 bases at V and 7 bases at J, leaving 9 bases unmatched. This CDR3 spans 14 amino acids. The CDR3 reads CSVAGTGDLNEQFF. CDR3 DNA sequence: TGCAGCGTCGCCGGGACAGGGGATTTGAATGAGCAGTTCTTC.

The chain joins TRBV30 to TRBJ1-5; D is undetermined. The CDR3 has 13 residues. CDR1 GTSNPN and CDR2 SVGIG come from the germline V gene (reference sequence). V was cut by 2 bases and J by 4 bases, with 9 bases left in between. The CDR3 coding sequence is TGTGCCTGGAGTAGGCCTCCGAATCAGCCCCAGCATTTT. Translated, it gives CAWSRPPNQPQHF. The whole variable domain, remainder taken from reference TRBV30 and TRBJ1-5, is SQTIHQWPATLVQPVGSPLSLECTVEGTSNPNLYWYRQAAGRGLQLLFYSVGIGQISSEVPQNLSASRPQDRQFILSSKKLLLSDSGFYLCAWSRPPNQPQHFGDGTRLSIL.

This clone was counted between two and nine times. This chain joins TRBV4-1 and TRBJ1-4; a possible D gene is TRBD1 (5 bases). Germline values: CDR1 MGHRA, CDR2 YSYEKL. The CDR3 is 18 residues long. Trimming pared 1 base from V and 2 bases from J, leaving 17 bases between. The CDR3 reads CASSQGWGPEGTNEKLFF. CDR3 sequence (DNA): TGCGCCAGCAGCCAAGGTTGGGGACCGGAGGGGACTAATGAAAAACTGTTTTTT.

This clone has only a few counts. The chain couples TRBV19 to TRBJ1-1; tentatively, D is TRBD1 (6 bases). V was shortened by 9 bases and J by 6 bases, with 20 bases between the two germline ends. This CDR3 region has 14 residues. CDR1 LNHDA and CDR2 SQIVND come from the germline V gene (reference sequence). CDR3 bases: TGTGCCAGCCATACCGCAGGGGTCCACGCTGAAGCTTTCTTT. Encoded protein: CASHTAGVHAEAFF.

The chain combines TRBV18 with TRBJ2-7, with D possibly matching TRBD1 (6 bases). Germline V gene sequence: CDR1 KGHSH, CDR2 LQKENI. V lost 1 base to trimming and J lost 5 bases, with 15 bases between them. The CDR3 covers 15 residues. CDR3 sequence: CASSPLVQGTDEQYF. In nucleotides, the CDR3 is TGTGCCAGCTCACCACTGGTCCAGGGGACCGACGAGCAGTACTTC.

This clone occurred a few times. The gene calls are TRBV29-1 and TRBJ2-7, with D possibly TRBD2 on 6 matching bases. Germline V lookup: CDR1 SQVTM, CDR2 ANQGSEA. The CDR3 runs 20 residues. Trimming shortened V by 4 bases and J by 0 bases, and 31 bases separated the two germline ends. For the CDR3, the DNA is TGCAGCGTTGTGTCGATTAGGACTCTCGCGGGGAGTTTAAGCTCCTACGAGCAGTACTTC. Translation: CSVVSIRTLAGSLSSYEQYF.

The V call is TRBV29-1, the J call TRBJ2-3, with D possibly being TRBD1 (6 bases). The CDR3 has 14 residues. Germline V gives CDR1 SQVTM, CDR2 ANQGSEA. The V end was cut by 7 bases, the J end by 3 bases, with 17 bases between. CDR3 sequence (DNA): TGCAGCGCGGGACAAGGGCTCGGGACAGATACGCAGTATTTT. Translation gives CSAGQGLGTDTQYF.

This clone was seen a few times. Other DNA sequences of this sample code for an identical CDR3. The chain is built from TRBV7-8 and TRBJ2-3, with D uncertain. The length of the CDR3 is 13 residues. Germline assignment: CDR1 SGHVS and CDR2 FQNEAQ. The germline V and J ends were trimmed by 1 base and 3 bases, with 5 bases remaining between them. CDR3 loop: CASSLGGTDTQYF. The CDR3 DNA is TGTGCCAGCAGCTTAGGGGGTACAGATACGCAGTATTTT.

The gene calls are TRBV30 and TRBJ1-1, with no clear D. This CDR3 is 14 amino acids long. V was pared by 7 bases and J by 0 bases, with 15 bases between. In germline, CDR1 is GTSNPN, CDR2 SVGIG (reference sequence). The CDR3 nucleotides are TGTGCCTCCCCTACGGGAGGAATGAACACTGAAGCTTTCTTT. Its translation: CASPTGGMNTEAFF.

The chain has TRBV7-2 and TRBJ1-2; D gene ambiguous. Germline CDR1 SGHTA, CDR2 FQGNSA. Trimming took 5 bases from V and 5 from J, leaving 18 bases between them. The CDR3 runs to 15 residues. In DNA form, the CDR3 reads TGTGCCAGCAGCCAACCGGACCGCGCGGGGTATGGCTACACCTTC. It is translated as CASSQPDRAGYGYTF.

V usage is TRBV2 and J usage is TRBJ1-4; D unresolved. Germline values: CDR1 SNHLY, CDR2 FYNNEI. The CDR3 consists of 13 residues. V was trimmed by 7 bases and J by 6 bases, leaving 12 bases between them. The CDR3, as DNA: TGTGCCAGCAATTCCCGGTTGGATGAAAAACTGTTTTTT. This translates into CASNSRLDEKLFF.

The CDR3 DNA reads as TGCGCCAGCAGCTTGGCCCCGGGGGCAGATACGCAGTATTTT. Translating it yields CASSLAPGADTQYF. The rearrangement uses TRBV5-1 and TRBJ2-3; TRBD2 is a possible D gene (6 bases). V was shortened by 0 bases and J by 4 bases, with 9 bases between the two germline ends. Looked up from germline, CDR1 is SGHRS and CDR2 is YFSETQ. The length of the CDR3 is 14 residues. Complete variable domain (other parts from reference TRBV5-1 and TRBJ2-3): KAGVTQTPRYLIKTRGQQVTLSCSPISGHRSVSWYQQTPGQGLQFLFEYFSETQRNKGNFPGRFSGRQFSNSRSEMNVSTLELGDSALYLCASSLAPGADTQYFGPGTRLTVL.

In nucleotides, the CDR3 is TGCGCCAGCAGCTTAAGCGACTGGGTCGAGCAGTTCTTC. Protein: CASSLSDWVEQFF. This rearrangement joins TRBV5-1 to TRBJ2-1; D unclear. The V end lost 2 bases, the J end lost 10 bases, and 13 bases lay between the germline ends. There are 13 residues in the CDR3. The germline CDR1 and CDR2 sequences are SGHRS and YFSETQ. Full variable domain (rest looked up from reference TRBV5-1 and TRBJ2-1): KAGVTQTPRYLIKTRGQQVTLSCSPISGHRSVSWYQQTPGQGLQFLFEYFSETQRNKGNFPGRFSGRQFSNSRSEMNVSTLELGDSALYLCASSLSDWVEQFFGPGTRLTVL.

This clone has a handful of counts. This sequence joins TRBV11-1 and TRBJ2-1; the match to TRBD1 covers 10 bases. The V gene end was trimmed by 5 bases and the J gene end by 4 bases; junction bases not matched to a gene: 5. Germline V gene data show CDR1 as SGHAT and CDR2 as FQDESV (reference sequence). The CDR3 contains 15 residues. The CDR3 DNA reads TGTGCCAGCAGCCTGGGACAGGGGATGTACAATGAGCAGTTCTTC. It codes for CASSLGQGMYNEQFF. Complete variable domain (other parts from reference TRBV11-1 and TRBJ2-1): EAEVAQSPRYKITEKSQAVAFWCDPISGHATLYWYRQILGQGPELLVQFQDESVVDDSQLPKDRFSAERLKGVDSTLKIQPAELGDSAMYLCASSLGQGMYNEQFFGPGTRLTVL.

About this clone: This CDR3 is also generated by other DNA sequences in the sample. The genes are TRBV29-1 and TRBJ2-3; D remains unclear. Per germline, CDR1 SQVTM and CDR2 ANQGSEA. The CDR3 extends over 10 amino acids. V was trimmed by 4 bases and J by 6 bases, leaving 5 bases between them. CDR3 bases: TGCAGCGTTGCGGCGGATACGCAGTATTTT. This sequence encodes CSVAADTQYF.

This chain links TRBV5-1 with TRBJ2-2, with D perhaps matching TRBD1 (6 bases). Germline values: CDR1 SGHRS, CDR2 YFSETQ. Trimming cost V 4 bases and J 6 bases, with 10 bases left between them. The CDR3 extends over 13 amino acids. The CDR3 loop is CASSHRVPGELFF. The CDR3 nucleotides read TGCGCCAGCAGCCACAGGGTCCCCGGGGAGCTGTTTTTT. Together with reference TRBV5-1 and TRBJ2-2, the CDR3 gives the full variable domain: KAGVTQTPRYLIKTRGQQVTLSCSPISGHRSVSWYQQTPGQGLQFLFEYFSETQRNKGNFPGRFSGRQFSNSRSEMNVSTLELGDSALYLCASSHRVPGELFFGEGSRLTVL.

V is TRBV7-2 and J is TRBJ2-5; a possible D gene is TRBD2 (5 bases). Trimming left V 7 bases short and J 3 bases short, with 15 bases between. The CDR3 has 14 residues. Germline values: CDR1 SGHTA, CDR2 FQGNSA. The CDR3: CASIPGVQKETQYF. The CDR3 DNA is TGTGCCAGCATCCCCGGGGTCCAGAAAGAGACCCAGTACTTC.

The chain employs TRBV7-2 and TRBJ2-1; D unclear. The CDR3 extends over 17 amino acids. V was trimmed by 0 bases and J by 0 bases, leaving 12 bases between them. CDR1 is SGHTA and CDR2 is FQGNSA in the germline V gene. CDR3 amino acids: CASSLASQPSSYNEQFF. The CDR3, as DNA: TGTGCCAGCAGCTTAGCGAGTCAGCCGTCCTCCTACAATGAGCAGTTCTTC.

J is TRBJ2-7 and V is TRBV6-1; 8 bases line up with TRBD2. This CDR3 region has 15 residues. Germline values: CDR1 MNHNS, CDR2 SASEGT. Losses at the gene ends were 7 bases for V and 2 bases for J; bases not matched to a gene: 10. CDR3 region: CASTVGTSVTYEQYF. The DNA for the CDR3 is TGTGCCAGCACCGTGGGGACTAGTGTTACCTACGAGCAGTACTTC.

This chain connects TRBV29-1 to TRBJ1-3; D gene ambiguous. Trimming cost V 0 bases and J 4 bases, with 7 bases left between them. Germline V gene data show CDR1 as SQVTM and CDR2 as ANQGSEA. The CDR3 contains 13 residues. DNA for the CDR3: TGCAGCGTTGAAGACAGGCCCGGAAACACCATATATTTT. The encoded protein is CSVEDRPGNTIYF.

V and J are TRBV29-1 and TRBJ2-1; no clear D. The CDR3 consists of 10 residues. The germline gives CDR1 SQVTM, CDR2 ANQGSEA. Trimming pared 7 bases from V and 3 bases from J, leaving 4 bases between. The CDR3 DNA follows: TGCAGCGGACTCTACAATGAGCAGTTCTTC. This gives the protein CSGLYNEQFF.

The chain carries TRBV29-1 and TRBJ2-1, with D uncertain. V lost 6 bases and J lost 1, with 10 bases in between. The CDR3 has 13 residues. Germline CDR1 SQVTM, CDR2 ANQGSEA. The CDR3 bases are TGCAGCGTGAAACAAGTATCCTACAATGAGCAGTTCTTC. Its protein is CSVKQVSYNEQFF.

The V call is TRBV6-5, the J call TRBJ1-2; 9 nucleotides match TRBD1. The trim removed 7 bases at V and 5 bases at J, leaving 8 bases unmatched. This CDR3 has 14 amino acids. CDR1 is MNHEY, CDR2 SVGAGI, per germline. CDR3 sequence reads: CASTPGQGIYGYTF. CDR3 in DNA: TGTGCCAGCACCCCGGGACAGGGCATATATGGCTACACCTTC.

The gene calls are TRBV14 and TRBJ2-1; D might be TRBD2 (7 bases). V was shortened by 3 bases and J by 6 bases, with 18 bases between the two germline ends. Germline V CDR1 and CDR2: SGHDN, FVKESK. The CDR3 is 16 amino acids. CDR3 protein: CASSHPRGPSVNEQFF. The DNA for the CDR3 is TGTGCCAGCAGCCACCCGCGGGGGCCTTCCGTCAATGAGCAGTTCTTC. Complete variable domain (other parts from reference TRBV14 and TRBJ2-1): EAGVTQFPSHSVIEKGQTVTLRCDPISGHDNLYWYRRVMGKEIKFLLHFVKESKQDESGMPNNRFLAERTGGTYSTLKVQPAELEDSGVYFCASSHPRGPSVNEQFFGPGTRLTVL.

The chain uses TRBV7-9 and TRBJ2-7; no firm D call. Germline-derived CDR1 and CDR2 are SEHNR and FQNEAQ (reference sequence). The CDR3 is made up of 13 amino acids. The V end was cut by 2 bases, the J end by 6 bases, with 11 bases between. CDR3 sequence: CASSLSSASEQYF. The CDR3 region has the DNA TGTGCCAGCAGCTTATCGTCAGCCAGCGAGCAGTACTTC.

The V and J genes are TRBV7-9 and TRBJ1-1, with no clear D. Trimming cost V 4 bases and J 1 base, with 7 bases left between them. This CDR3 is 13 amino acids long. Germline-derived CDR1 and CDR2 are SEHNR and FQNEAQ (reference sequence). Here the CDR3 DNA reads TGTGCCAGCAGCTACGACGGGAACACTGAAGCTTTCTTT. The encoded protein is CASSYDGNTEAFF.